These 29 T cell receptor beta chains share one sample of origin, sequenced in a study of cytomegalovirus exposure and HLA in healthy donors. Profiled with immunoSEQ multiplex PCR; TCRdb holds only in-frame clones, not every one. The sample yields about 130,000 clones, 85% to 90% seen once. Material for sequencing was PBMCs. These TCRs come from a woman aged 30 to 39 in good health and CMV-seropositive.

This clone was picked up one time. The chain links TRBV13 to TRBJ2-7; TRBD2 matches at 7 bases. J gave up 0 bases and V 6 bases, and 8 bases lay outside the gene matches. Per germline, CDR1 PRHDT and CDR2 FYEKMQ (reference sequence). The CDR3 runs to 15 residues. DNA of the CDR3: TGTGCCAGCAGTACGGCGGGGGTACACTCCTACGAGCAGTACTTC. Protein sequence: CASSTAGVHSYEQYF.

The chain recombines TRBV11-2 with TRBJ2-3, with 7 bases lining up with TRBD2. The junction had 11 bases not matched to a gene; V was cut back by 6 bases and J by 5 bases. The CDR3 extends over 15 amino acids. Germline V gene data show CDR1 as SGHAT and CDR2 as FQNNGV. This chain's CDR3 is CASSFTWGRGDTQYF. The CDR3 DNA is TGTGCCAGCAGTTTTACATGGGGGAGGGGAGATACGCAGTATTTT.

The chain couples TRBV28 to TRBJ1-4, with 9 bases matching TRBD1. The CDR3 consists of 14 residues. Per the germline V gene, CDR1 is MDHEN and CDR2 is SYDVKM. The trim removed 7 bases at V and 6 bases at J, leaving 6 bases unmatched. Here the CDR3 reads CASNAQGAYEKLFF. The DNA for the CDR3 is TGTGCCAGCAATGCACAGGGGGCGTATGAAAAACTGTTTTTT.

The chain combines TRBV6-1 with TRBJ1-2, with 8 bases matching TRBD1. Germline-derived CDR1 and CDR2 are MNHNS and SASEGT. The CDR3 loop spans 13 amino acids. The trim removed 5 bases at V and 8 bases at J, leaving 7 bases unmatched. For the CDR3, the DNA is TGTGCCAGCAGTCTGGGACAGGAAAACGGCTACACCTTC. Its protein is CASSLGQENGYTF.

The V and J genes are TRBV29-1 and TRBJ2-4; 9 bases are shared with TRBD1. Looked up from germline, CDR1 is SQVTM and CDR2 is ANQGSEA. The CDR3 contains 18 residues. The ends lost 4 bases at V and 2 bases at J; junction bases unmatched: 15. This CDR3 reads CSVAGGTGSTYPKNIQYF. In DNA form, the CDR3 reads TGCAGCGTTGCAGGGGGGACAGGGTCTACTTACCCCAAAAACATTCAGTACTTC.

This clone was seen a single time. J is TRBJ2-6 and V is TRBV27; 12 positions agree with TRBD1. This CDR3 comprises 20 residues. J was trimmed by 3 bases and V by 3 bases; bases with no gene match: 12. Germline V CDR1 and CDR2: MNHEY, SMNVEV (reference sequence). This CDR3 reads CASSFLPGTGGAGGANVLTF. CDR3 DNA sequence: TGTGCCAGCAGTTTCCTGCCCGGGACAGGGGGCGCGGGTGGGGCCAACGTCCTGACTTTC.

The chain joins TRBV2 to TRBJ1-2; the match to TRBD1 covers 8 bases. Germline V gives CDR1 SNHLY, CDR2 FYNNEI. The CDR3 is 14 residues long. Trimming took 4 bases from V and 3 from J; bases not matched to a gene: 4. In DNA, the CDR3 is TGTGCCAGCAGTGCTCAGGGGGCAGACTATGGCTACACCTTC. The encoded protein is CASSAQGADYGYTF. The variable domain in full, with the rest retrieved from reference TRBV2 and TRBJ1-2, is EPEVTQTPSHQVTQMGQEVILRCVPISNHLYFYWYRQILGQKVEFLVSFYNNEISEKSEIFDDQFSVERPDGSNFTLKIRSTKLEDSAMYFCASSAQGADYGYTFGSGTRLTVV.

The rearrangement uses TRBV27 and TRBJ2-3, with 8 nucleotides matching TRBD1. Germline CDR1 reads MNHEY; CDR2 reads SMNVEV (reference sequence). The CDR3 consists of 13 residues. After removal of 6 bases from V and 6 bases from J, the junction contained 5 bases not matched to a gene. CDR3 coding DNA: TGTGCCAGCAGCATAGACAGGGGCGATACGCAGTATTTT. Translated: CASSIDRGDTQYF.

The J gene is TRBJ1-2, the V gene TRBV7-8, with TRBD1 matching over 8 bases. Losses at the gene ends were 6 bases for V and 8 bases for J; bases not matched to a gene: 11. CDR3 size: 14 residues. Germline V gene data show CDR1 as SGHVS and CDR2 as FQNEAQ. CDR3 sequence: CASSFSTGGDGYTF. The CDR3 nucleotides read TGTGCCAGCAGTTTTTCCACAGGGGGGGACGGCTACACCTTC. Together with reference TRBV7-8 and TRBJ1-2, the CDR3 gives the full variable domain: GAGVSQSPRYKVAKRGQDVALRCDPISGHVSLFWYQQALGQGPEFLTYFQNEAQLDKSGLPSDRFFAERPEGSVSTLKIQRTQQEDSAVYLCASSFSTGGDGYTFGSGTRLTVV.

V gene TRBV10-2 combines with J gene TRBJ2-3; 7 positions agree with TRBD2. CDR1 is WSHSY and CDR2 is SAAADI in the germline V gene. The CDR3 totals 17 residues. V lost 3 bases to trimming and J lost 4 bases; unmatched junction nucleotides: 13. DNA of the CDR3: TGCGCCAGCAGTGACCCCCTTGGGGAGGGGCGGGCAGATACGCAGTATTTT. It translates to CASSDPLGEGRADTQYF.

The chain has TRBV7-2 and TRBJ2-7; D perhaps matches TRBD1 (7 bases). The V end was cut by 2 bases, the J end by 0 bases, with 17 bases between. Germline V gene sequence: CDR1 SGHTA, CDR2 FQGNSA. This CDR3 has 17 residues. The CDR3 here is CASSLTGVGTASYEQYF. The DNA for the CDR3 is TGTGCCAGCAGCTTAACGGGGGTAGGGACAGCCTCCTACGAGCAGTACTTC.

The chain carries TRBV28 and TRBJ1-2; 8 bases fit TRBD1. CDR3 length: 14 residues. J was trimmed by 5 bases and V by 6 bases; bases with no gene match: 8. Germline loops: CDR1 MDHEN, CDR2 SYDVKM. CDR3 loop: CASSRGGTGYGYTF. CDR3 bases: TGTGCCAGCAGCCGAGGCGGGACAGGTTATGGCTACACCTTC.

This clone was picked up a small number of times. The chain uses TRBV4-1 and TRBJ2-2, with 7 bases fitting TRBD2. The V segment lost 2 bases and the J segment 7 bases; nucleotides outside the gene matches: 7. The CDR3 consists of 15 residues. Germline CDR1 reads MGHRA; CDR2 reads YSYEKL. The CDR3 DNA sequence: TGCGCCAGCAGCCAATCGGGGAGGGAAGGCGGGGAGCTGTTTTTT. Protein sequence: CASSQSGREGGELFF.

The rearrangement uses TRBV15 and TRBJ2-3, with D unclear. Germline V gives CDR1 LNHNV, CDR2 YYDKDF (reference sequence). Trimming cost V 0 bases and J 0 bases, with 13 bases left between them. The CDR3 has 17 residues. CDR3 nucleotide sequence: TGTGCCACCAGCAGAGAGAATATAGCCAGTAGCACAGATACGCAGTATTTT. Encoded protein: CATSRENIASSTDTQYF.

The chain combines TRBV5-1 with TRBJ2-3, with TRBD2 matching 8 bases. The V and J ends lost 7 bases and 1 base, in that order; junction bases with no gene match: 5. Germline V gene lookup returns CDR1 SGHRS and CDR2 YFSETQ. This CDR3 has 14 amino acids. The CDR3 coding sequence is TGCGCCAGCTCCGCGGGGGGCCGCACAGATACGCAGTATTTT. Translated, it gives CASSAGGRTDTQYF.

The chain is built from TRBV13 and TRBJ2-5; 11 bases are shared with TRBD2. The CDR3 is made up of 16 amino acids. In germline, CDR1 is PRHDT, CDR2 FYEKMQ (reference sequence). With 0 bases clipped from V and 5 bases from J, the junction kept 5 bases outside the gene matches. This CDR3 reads CASSLGLAGGMETQYF. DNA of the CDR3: TGTGCCAGCAGCTTAGGCCTAGCGGGAGGTATGGAGACCCAGTACTTC. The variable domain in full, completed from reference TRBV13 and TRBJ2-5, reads AAGVIQSPRHLIKEKRETATLKCYPIPRHDTVYWYQQGPGQDPQFLISFYEKMQSDKGSIPDRFSAQQFSDYHSELNMSSLELGDSALYFCASSLGLAGGMETQYFGPGTRLLVL.

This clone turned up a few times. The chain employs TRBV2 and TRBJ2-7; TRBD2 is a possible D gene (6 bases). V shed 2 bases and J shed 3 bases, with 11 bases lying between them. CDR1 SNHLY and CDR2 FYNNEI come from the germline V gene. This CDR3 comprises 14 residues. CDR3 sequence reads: CASSERVGGYEQYF. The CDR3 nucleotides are TGTGCCAGCAGTGAAAGGGTGGGGGGCTACGAGCAGTACTTC. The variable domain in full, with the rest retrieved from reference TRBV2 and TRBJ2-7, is EPEVTQTPSHQVTQMGQEVILRCVPISNHLYFYWYRQILGQKVEFLVSFYNNEISEKSEIFDDQFSVERPDGSNFTLKIRSTKLEDSAMYFCASSERVGGYEQYFGPGTRLTVT.

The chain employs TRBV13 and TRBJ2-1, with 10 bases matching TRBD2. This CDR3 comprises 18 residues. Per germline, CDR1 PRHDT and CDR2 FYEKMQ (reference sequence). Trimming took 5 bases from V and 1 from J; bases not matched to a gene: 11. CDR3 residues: CASSGLESGGVSYNEQFF. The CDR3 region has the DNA TGTGCCAGCAGCGGTTTGGAGAGCGGGGGGGTTTCCTACAATGAGCAGTTCTTC.

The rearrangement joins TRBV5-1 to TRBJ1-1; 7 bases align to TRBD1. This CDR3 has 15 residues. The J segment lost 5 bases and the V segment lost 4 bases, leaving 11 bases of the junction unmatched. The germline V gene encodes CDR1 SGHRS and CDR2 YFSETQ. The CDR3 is CASSPKTGAVTEAFF. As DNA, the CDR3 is TGCGCCAGCAGCCCCAAAACAGGGGCGGTAACTGAAGCTTTCTTT. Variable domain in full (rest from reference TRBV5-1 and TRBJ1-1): KAGVTQTPRYLIKTRGQQVTLSCSPISGHRSVSWYQQTPGQGLQFLFEYFSETQRNKGNFPGRFSGRQFSNSRSEMNVSTLELGDSALYLCASSPKTGAVTEAFFGQGTRLTVV.

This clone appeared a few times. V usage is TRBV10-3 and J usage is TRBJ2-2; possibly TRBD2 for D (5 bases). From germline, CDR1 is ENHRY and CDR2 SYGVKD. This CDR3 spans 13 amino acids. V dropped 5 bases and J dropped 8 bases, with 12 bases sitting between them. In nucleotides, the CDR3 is TGTGCCATCAGTTCCGGACTCTCTGGGGAGCTGTTTTTT. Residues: CAISSGLSGELFF.

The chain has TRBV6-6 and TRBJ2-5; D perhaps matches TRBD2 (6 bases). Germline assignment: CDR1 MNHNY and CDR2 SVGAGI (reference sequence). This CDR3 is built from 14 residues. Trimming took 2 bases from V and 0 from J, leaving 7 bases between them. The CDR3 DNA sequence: TGTGCCAGCAGTTACCGCGGGGACCAAGAGACCCAGTACTTC. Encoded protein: CASSYRGDQETQYF.

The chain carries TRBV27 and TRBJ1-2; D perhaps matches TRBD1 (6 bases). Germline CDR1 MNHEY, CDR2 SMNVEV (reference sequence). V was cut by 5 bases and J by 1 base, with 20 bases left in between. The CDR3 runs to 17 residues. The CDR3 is CASSPLQRTVDNYGYTF. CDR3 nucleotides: TGTGCCAGCAGTCCACTTCAGAGGACAGTAGATAACTATGGCTACACCTTC.

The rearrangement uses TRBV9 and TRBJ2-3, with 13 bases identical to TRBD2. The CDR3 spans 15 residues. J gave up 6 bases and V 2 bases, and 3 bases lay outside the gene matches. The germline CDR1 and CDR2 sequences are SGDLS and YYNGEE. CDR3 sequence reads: CASSVGTSGTDTQYF. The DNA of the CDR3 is TGTGCCAGCAGCGTGGGGACTAGCGGGACCGATACGCAGTATTTT.

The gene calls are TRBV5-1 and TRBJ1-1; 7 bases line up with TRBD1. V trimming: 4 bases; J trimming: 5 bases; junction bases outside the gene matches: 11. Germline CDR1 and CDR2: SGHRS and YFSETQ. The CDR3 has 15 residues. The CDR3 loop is CASSALAQGGTEAFF. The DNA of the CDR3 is TGCGCCAGCAGCGCCCTGGCGCAGGGGGGAACTGAAGCTTTCTTT.

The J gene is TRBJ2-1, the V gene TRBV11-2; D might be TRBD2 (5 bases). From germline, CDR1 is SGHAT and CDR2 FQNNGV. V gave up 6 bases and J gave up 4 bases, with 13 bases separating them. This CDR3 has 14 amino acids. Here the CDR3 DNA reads TGTGCCAGCAGTCGAAGGACTGCTTACAATGAGCAGTTCTTC. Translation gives CASSRRTAYNEQFF. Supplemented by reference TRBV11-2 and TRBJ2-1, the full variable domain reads EAGVAQSPRYKIIEKRQSVAFWCNPISGHATLYWYQQILGQGPKLLIQFQNNGVVDDSQLPKDRFSAERLKGVDSTLKIQPAKLEDSAVYLCASSRRTAYNEQFFGPGTRLTVL.

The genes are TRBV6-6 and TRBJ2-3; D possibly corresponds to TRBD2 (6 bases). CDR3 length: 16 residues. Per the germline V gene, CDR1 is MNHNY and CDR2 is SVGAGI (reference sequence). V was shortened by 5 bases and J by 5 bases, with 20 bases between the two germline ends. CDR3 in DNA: TGTGCCAGCAGTGGGGCCGGGACTCCGACCCTAGATACGCAGTATTTT. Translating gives CASSGAGTPTLDTQYF.

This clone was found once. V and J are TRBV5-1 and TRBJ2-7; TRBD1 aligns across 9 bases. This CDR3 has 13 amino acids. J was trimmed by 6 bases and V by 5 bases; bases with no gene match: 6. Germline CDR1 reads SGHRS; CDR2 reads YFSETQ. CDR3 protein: CASRTGTGPEQYF. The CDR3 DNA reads TGCGCCAGCAGGACAGGGACAGGGCCCGAGCAGTACTTC.

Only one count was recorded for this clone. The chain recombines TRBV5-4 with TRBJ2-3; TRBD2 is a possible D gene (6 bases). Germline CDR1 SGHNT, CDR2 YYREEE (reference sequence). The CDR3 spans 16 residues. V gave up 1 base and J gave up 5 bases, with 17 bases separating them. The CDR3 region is CASSLRSGGILDTQYF. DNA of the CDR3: TGTGCCAGCAGCTTGCGGTCGGGCGGGATATTAGATACGCAGTATTTT.

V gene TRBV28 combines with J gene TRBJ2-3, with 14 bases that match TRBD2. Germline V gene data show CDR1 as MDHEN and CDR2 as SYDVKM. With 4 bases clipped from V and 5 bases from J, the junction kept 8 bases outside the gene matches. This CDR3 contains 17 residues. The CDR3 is CASSSGLAGVKQDTQYF. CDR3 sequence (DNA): TGTGCCAGCAGTTCGGGACTAGCGGGAGTAAAACAAGATACGCAGTATTTT.